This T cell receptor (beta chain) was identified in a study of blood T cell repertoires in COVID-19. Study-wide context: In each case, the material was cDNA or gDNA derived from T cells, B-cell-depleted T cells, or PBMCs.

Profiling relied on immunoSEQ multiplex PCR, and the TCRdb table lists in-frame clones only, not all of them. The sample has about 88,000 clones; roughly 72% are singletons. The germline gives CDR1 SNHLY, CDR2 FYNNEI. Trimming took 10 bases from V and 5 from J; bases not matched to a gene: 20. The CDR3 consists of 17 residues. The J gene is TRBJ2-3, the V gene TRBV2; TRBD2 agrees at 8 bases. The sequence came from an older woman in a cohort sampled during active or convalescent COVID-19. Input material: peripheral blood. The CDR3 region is CATPRKTSADIRDTQYF. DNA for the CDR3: TGTGCCACCCCCAGAAAGACTAGCGCGGATATTAGAGATACGCAGTATTTT.